This TCR beta chain was profiled in a study of T cell clonality in common variable immunodeficiency. There are many counts of this clone. The read comes to an end 3 residues before the CDR3 does, leaving the germline J gene to fill in the end. The CDR3 spans 15 residues. Looked up from germline, CDR1 is SGHKS and CDR2 is YYEKEE (reference sequence). Trimming took 4 bases from V and 5 from J, leaving 16 bases between them. The assay was immunoSEQ multiplex PCR, and TCRdb's table has in-frame clones only and misses some. The sample was found to contain about 47,000 clones, and every one recurs. The material sequenced was peripheral blood mononuclear cells. This sequence was found in a person aged 18-69 years in good health. The gene calls are TRBV5-5 and TRBJ1-5; tentative D call: TRBD1 (6 bases). The CDR3 region is CASSKNQGTYQPQHF. Partial CDR3 DNA: TGTGCCAGCAGCAAAAATCAGGGGACCTATCAGCCC.